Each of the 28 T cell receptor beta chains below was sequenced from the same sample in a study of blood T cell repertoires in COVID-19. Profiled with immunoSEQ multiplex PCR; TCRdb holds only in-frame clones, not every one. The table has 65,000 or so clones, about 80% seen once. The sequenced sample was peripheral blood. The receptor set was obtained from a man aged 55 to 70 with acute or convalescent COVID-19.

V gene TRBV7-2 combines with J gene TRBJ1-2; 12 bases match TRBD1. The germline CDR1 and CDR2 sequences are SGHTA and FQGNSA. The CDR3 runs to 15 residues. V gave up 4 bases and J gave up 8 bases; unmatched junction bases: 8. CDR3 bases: TGTGCCAGCAGCTCTCCGGGACAGGGGGCTCGGGGCTACACCTTC. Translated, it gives CASSSPGQGARGYTF.

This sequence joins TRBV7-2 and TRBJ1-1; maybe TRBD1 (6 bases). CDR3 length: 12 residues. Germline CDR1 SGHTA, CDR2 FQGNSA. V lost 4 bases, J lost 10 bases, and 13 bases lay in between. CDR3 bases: TGTGCCAGCAGCTCTGACAGGACGGTAGCTTTCTTT. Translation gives CASSSDRTVAFF. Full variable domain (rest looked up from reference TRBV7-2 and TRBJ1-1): GAGVSQSPSNKVTEKGKDVELRCDPISGHTALYWYRQSLGQGLEFLIYFQGNSAPDKSGLPSDRFSAERTGGSVSTLTIQRTQQEDSAVYLCASSSDRTVAFFGQGTRLTVV.

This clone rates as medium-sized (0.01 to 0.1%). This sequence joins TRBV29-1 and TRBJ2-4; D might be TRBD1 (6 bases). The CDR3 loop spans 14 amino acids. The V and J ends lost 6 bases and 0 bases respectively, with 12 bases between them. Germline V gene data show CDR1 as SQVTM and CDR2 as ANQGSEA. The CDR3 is CSVITGTAKNIQYF. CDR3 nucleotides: TGCAGCGTCATAACAGGGACAGCCAAAAACATTCAGTACTTC.

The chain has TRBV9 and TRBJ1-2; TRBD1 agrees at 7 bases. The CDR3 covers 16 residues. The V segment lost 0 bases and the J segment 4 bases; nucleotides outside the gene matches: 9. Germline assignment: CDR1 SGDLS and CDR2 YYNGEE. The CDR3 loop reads CASSVDIREGAYGYTF. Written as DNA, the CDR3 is TGTGCCAGCAGCGTAGATATTCGGGAGGGGGCCTATGGCTACACCTTC.

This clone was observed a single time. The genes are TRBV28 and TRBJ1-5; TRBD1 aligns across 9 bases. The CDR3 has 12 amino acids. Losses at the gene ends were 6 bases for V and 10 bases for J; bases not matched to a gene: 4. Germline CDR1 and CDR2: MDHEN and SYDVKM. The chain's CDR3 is CASRVQGAPQHF. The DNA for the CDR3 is TGTGCCAGCAGGGTACAGGGGGCACCCCAGCATTTT.

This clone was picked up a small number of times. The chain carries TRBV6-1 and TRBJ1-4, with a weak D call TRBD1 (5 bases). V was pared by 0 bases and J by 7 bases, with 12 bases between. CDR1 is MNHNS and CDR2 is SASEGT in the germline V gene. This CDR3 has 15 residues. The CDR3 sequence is CASSEARGGGEKLFF. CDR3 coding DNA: TGTGCCAGCAGTGAAGCGCGGGGGGGAGGTGAAAAACTGTTTTTT.

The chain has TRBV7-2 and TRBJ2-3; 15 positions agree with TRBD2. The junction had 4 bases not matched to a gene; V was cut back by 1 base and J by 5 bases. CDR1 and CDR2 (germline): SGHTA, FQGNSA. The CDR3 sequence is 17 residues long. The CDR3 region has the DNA TGTGCCAGCAGCTTAGGGACTAGCGGGGGGGCAATAGATACGCAGTATTTT. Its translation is CASSLGTSGGAIDTQYF.

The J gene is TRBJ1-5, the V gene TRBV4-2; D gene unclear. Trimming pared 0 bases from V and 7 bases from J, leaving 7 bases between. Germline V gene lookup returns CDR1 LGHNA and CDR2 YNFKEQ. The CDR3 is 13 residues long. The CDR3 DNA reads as TGTGCCAGCAGCCAAGATGTCGGGCAGCCCCAGCATTTT. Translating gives CASSQDVGQPQHF.

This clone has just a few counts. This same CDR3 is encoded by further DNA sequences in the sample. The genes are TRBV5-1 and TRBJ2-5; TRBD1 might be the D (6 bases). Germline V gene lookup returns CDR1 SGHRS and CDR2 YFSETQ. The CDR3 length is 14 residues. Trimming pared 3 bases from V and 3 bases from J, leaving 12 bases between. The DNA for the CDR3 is TGCGCCAGCAGCTCCCAGGGGAGTGAAGAGACCCAGTACTTC. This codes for CASSSQGSEETQYF. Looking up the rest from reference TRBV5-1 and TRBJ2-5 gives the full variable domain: KAGVTQTPRYLIKTRGQQVTLSCSPISGHRSVSWYQQTPGQGLQFLFEYFSETQRNKGNFPGRFSGRQFSNSRSEMNVSTLELGDSALYLCASSSQGSEETQYFGPGTRLLVL.

CDR3 coding DNA: TGTGCCAGCAGGCCGGGACTGACTTACAATGAGCAGTTCTTC. Amino acid sequence: CASRPGLTYNEQFF. The chain uses TRBV2 and TRBJ2-1; possible D gene TRBD2, 6 bases. CDR3 length: 14 amino acids. The V gene's germline CDR1 is SNHLY and CDR2 FYNNEI. V lost 6 bases and J 4 bases, leaving 13 bases between the germline ends.

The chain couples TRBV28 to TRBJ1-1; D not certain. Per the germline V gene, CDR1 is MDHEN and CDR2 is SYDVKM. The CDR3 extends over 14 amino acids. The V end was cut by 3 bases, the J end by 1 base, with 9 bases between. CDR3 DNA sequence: TGTGCCAGCAGTTTGCACAGCGGGAACACTGAAGCTTTCTTT. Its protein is CASSLHSGNTEAFF.

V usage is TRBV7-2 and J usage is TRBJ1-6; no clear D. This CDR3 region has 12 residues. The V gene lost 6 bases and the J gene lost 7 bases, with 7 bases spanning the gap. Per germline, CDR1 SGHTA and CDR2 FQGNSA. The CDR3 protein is CASRFQNSPLHF. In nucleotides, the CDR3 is TGTGCCAGCAGGTTCCAGAATTCACCCCTCCACTTT.

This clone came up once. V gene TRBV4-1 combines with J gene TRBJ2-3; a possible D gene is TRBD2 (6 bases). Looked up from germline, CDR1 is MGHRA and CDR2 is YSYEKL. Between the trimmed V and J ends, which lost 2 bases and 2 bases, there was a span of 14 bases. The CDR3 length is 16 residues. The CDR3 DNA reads TGCGCCAGCAGCCAACCCGGGGGTTCCTACACAGATACGCAGTATTTT. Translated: CASSQPGGSYTDTQYF.

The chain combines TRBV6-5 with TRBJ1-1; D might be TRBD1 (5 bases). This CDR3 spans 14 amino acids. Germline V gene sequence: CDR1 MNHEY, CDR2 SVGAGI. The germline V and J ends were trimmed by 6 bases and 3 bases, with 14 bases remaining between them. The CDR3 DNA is TGTGCCAGCAGCATCCTCACGGGGGACACTGAAGCTTTCTTT. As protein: CASSILTGDTEAFF.

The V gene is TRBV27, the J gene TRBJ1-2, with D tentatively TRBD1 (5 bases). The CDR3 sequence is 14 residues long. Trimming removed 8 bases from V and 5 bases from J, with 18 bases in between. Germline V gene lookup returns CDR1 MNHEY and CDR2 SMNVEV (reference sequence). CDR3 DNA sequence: TGTGCCAGCTCTAACGGAGCAGGGAGGTATGGCTACACCTTC. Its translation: CASSNGAGRYGYTF.

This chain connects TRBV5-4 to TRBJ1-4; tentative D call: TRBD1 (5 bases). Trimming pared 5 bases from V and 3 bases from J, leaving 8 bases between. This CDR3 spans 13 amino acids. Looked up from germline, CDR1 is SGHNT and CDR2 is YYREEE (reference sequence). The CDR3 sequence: CASRSRANEKLFF. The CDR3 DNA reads TGTGCCAGCAGGTCCAGGGCTAATGAAAAACTGTTTTTT.

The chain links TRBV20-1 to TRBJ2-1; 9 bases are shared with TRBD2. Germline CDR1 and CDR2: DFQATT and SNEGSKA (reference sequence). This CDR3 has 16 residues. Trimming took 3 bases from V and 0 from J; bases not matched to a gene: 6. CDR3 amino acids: CSASRSGGSSYNEQFF. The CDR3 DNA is TGCAGTGCTAGTAGAAGCGGGGGGAGCTCCTACAATGAGCAGTTCTTC.

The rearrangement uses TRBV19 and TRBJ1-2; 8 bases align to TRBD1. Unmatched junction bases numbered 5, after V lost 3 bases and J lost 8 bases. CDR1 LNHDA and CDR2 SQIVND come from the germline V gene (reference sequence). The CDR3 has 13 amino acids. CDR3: CASSMDRALGYTF. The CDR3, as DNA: TGTGCCAGTAGTATGGACAGGGCCTTGGGCTACACCTTC.

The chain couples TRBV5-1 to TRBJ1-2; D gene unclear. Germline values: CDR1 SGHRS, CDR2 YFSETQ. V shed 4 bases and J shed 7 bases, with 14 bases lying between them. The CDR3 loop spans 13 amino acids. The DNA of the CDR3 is TGCGCCAGCAGCGCGTCTCCGGAGGGTGGCTACACCTTC. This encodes CASSASPEGGYTF. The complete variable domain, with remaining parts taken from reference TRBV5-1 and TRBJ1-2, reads KAGVTQTPRYLIKTRGQQVTLSCSPISGHRSVSWYQQTPGQGLQFLFEYFSETQRNKGNFPGRFSGRQFSNSRSEMNVSTLELGDSALYLCASSASPEGGYTFGSGTRLTVV.

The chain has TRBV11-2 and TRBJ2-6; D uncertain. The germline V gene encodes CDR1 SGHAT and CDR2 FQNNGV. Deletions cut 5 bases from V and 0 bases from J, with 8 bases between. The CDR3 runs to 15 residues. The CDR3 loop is CASSNTDSGANVLTF. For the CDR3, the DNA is TGTGCCAGCAGCAACACAGACTCTGGGGCCAACGTCCTGACTTTC.

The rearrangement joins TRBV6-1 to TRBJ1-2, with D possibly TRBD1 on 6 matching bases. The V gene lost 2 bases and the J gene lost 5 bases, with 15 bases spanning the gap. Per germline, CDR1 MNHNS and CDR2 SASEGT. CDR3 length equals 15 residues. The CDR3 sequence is CASSEPRGGRYGYTF. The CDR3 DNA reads TGTGCCAGCAGTGAACCCCGAGGGGGTAGATATGGCTACACCTTC.

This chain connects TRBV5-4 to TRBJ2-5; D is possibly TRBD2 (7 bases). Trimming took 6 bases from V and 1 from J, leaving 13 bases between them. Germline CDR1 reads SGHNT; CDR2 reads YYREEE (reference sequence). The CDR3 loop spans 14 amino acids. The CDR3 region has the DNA TGTGCCAGCATGGAGGGGGGGCTCCAAGAGACCCAGTACTTC. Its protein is CASMEGGLQETQYF.

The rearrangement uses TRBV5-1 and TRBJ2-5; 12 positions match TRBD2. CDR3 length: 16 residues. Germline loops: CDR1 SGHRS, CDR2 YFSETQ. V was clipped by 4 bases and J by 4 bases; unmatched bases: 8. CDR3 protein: CASSLRTSGVPETQYF. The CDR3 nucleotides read TGCGCCAGCAGCCTTCGGACTAGCGGGGTACCAGAGACCCAGTACTTC.

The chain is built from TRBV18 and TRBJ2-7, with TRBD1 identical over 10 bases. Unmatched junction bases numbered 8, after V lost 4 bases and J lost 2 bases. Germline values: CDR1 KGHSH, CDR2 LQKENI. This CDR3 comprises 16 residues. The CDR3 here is CASSLTGTGVTYEQYF. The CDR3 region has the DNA TGTGCCAGCTCACTAACCGGGACAGGGGTCACCTACGAGCAGTACTTC.

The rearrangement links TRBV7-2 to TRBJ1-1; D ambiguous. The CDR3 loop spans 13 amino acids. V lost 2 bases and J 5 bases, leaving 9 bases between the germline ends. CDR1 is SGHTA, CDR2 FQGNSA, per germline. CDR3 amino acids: CASSLTRDTEAFF. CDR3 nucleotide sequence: TGTGCCAGCAGCTTAACACGGGATACTGAAGCTTTCTTT.

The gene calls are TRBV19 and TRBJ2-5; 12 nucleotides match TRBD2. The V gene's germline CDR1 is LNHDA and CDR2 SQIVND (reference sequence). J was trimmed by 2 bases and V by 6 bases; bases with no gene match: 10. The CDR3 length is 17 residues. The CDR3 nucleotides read TGTGCCAGTAGCCCTGGACTAGCGGGGCCCCTGCAAGAGACCCAGTACTTC. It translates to CASSPGLAGPLQETQYF.

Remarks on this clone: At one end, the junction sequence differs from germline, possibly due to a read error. In DNA form, the CDR3 reads TGTGCTAGCAGCTTCCGACAGGGACCAAATCAGCCCCAGCATTTT. It is translated as CASSFRQGPNQPQHF. The genes are TRBV7-7 and TRBJ1-5, with 7 positions matching TRBD1. The CDR3 has 15 amino acids. Germline V lookup: CDR1 SSHAT, CDR2 FNYEAQ (reference sequence).

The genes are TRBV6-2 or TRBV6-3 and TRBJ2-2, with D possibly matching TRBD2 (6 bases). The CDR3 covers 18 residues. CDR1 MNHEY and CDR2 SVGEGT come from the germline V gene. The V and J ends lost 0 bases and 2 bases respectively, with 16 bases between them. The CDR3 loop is CASSYSRPRRGNTGELFF. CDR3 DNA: TGTGCCAGCAGTTACTCCCGTCCTCGGCGGGGAAACACCGGGGAGCTGTTTTTT.